This T cell receptor beta chain was observed in a study of T cells in Graves' hyperthyroidism and ophthalmopathy. Worth noting for this clonotype: Its specificity is not known.

Findings and caveats of the study: Classification by a 13 V-J model distinguished ophthalmopathy from stable hyperthyroidism.

V lost 9 bases and J lost 6; bases outside the gene matches: 6. CDR1 is KGHDR, CDR2 SFDVKD, per germline. This CDR3 comprises 14 residues. RNA transcripts yielded amplified TCR beta CDR3 regions. Initially, a first-round RT-PCR of the TCR CDR3 employed the HTBI primer set. TCRdb re-derived calls from the multiplex PCR reads in MiXCR, one entry per CDR3 protein. Of 750,000 to 950,000 distinct CDR3 sequences in the sample, around 39% were seen once. Material: blood. This sequence was found in a man between 18 and 35 years old with Graves' hyperthyroidism. The chain has TRBV24-1 and TRBJ1-6; 8 bases fit TRBD1. The CDR3 DNA follows: TGTGCCACCCGTACAGGGGGGCCTAATTCACCCCTCCACTTT. Translation gives CATRTGGPNSPLHF.